This TCR beta chain was found in a study of shared clonotypes between healthy human individuals (dated by TCRdb to the early 2020s). Study-level background: The cohort included a few men and two women between 18 and 49 years of age. For each donor, three plates each were used for CD4 naive and CD4 memory, two plates were used for CD8 naive, and one plate was used for CD8 memory. To estimate repertoire size and how much clonotypes are shared between individuals, the study performed deep sequencing of blood TCR repertoires from a handful of healthy adults. Different laboratories and diverse techniques were used to prepare libraries and sequence TCR repertoires, to increase sequencing depth and limit assay-specific biases. Per donor, leukapheresis produced somewhere between about 0.9 and 10 billion PBMCs. The full study reports these points: Pairwise subsampling indicated that sequencing depth was expected to affect the degree of clonotype sharing among donors. Rarefaction of sorted-subset datasets indicated incomplete sequencing despite the large sequencing depth. When several donors were compared, the shared fraction of clonotypes was about 5.2% for naive CD4, roughly 3.3% for naive CD8, roughly 2.3% for memory CD4, and 0.35% to 0.5% for memory CD8. Sampling was limited to blood, and TCR repertoires in tissue likely differ from TCR repertoires in blood. Clonotypes shared by all four sorted-subset donors showed higher generation probabilities than non-shared clonotypes. The genetic and exposure-history diversity represented was limited by the small number of donors. Naive subsets generally had larger estimated clonotype richness than memory subsets.

For this clone: The antigen it binds to is not known. Per-nucleotide qualities are absent, and no much larger clonotype sits a single base away.

TCR CDR3 regions were amplified from genomic DNA by multiplex PCR using the deep immunoSEQ assay. Extracted genomic DNA from each cell subset was spread evenly across all wells of several immunoSEQ 96-well plates, with each plate serving as a replicate. Each replicate PCR for sorted subsets received about 0.2 ug genomic DNA, equal to around 32,000 T cell genomes. Purified libraries were measured with a Qubit 3.0 fluorometer, size-checked on a Bioanalyzer 2100, and measured again with the KAPA Library Quantification kit. A separate single-read 150-cycle Illumina NextSeq 550 flow cell was used to sequence each immunoSEQ 96-well plate. As for how the authors treated the data: Because the immunoSEQ output held only junctional sequences and lacked quality scores, the filtering could not match the filtering applied to full-length reads. Sequences were annotated with PyIR, a Python wrapper for IgBLAST v1.9, and V/J genes and CDR3 were assigned using IMGT germline references. Reads with weak V/J assignments (E-value above 1e-6), missing CDR3, stop codons, out-of-frame junctions, or ambiguous translated residues were removed. V3J clonotypes were defined as sequences sharing the same inferred V gene, J gene, and CDR3 amino acid sequence. The percentage overlap between two repertoires was calculated by dividing the number of shared unique clonotypes by the size of the smaller repertoire. Three approaches were used to assess repertoire richness: RTK rarefaction, the Chao1 estimator, and Recon v2.1 estimates of unobserved clonotypes. For all TCRbeta clonotypes obtained by the gDNA method from several donors, generation probabilities were computed with OLGA. Sourced from immuneACCESS, this table was stored by TCRdb with only in-frame sequences that have V and J called. A share of the clones is absent; for the studies checked, an unresolved V gene accounts for under half, and the remainder has no known explanation. That table furnishes V, J and clone size, whereas the DNA furnished D and trimming. The table for this sample lists 1.6 million or so clones; 97% to 99% of them were counted only once. In total, the top ten clones hold around 0.38% of the sample.

Germline trimming: 4 bases from V, 0 bases from J; junction bases outside gene matches: 3. The CDR3 covers 14 residues, taking in both the cysteine and the phenylalanine. Only the CDR3 part of the read is kept: 42 bases, read in frame from the first base. Per the germline V gene, SGHRS is the CDR1 and YFSETQ is the CDR2. The donors were healthy, HIV-negative adults who had no recently reported acute infections or vaccinations. Every donor was a Caucasian adult residing in Nashville, Tennessee, USA. CD4+ T cells were enriched by magnetic negative selection; naive cells were then positively selected on CD45RA, and the negative fraction formed the memory subset. After blood collection by leukapheresis, PBMCs were isolated using Ficoll-Histopaque density gradient centrifugation and then cryopreserved in the vapor phase of liquid nitrogen. Purity and quantity of every magnetically sorted T cell population were checked by analytical flow cytometry. From each sorted fraction, genomic DNA was isolated and quantified by UV absorbance on a Nanodrop 2000c.

Source material: naive CD4+ T cells sorted from blood. The cell subset or site label for this specimen denotes: CD45RA+ positively selected. The chain uses TRBV5-1 and TRBJ1-2; the central 7 bases match TRBD1. This sequence was found in a man under 40 in good health. The DNA is as follows: TGCGCCAGCAGCACGGGACAGACTAACTATGGCTACACCTTC. Its amino acids are CASSTGQTNYGYTF.